This TCR beta chain was obtained from a study of T cell changes during pregnancy in multiple sclerosis (dated by TCRdb to the late 2010s). Broadly, across the study: In women with multiple sclerosis, the researchers looked at how the T cell repertoire shifted as pregnancy progressed.

Library construction relied on the immunoSEQ multiplex PCR assay. Drawn from immuneACCESS, this table holds only the in-frame rearrangements with V and J called that TCRdb kept. Clones are partly lost; checked studies trace under half to an unresolved V gene and leave the rest unexplained. A total of 30,000 or so clones appear in this sample, 80% to 90% of them only once. The ten largest clones capture 10% to 13% of the sample. Measured from the cysteine to the phenylalanine, the CDR3 is 13 residues long. CDR3 DNA only is kept here, 39 bases in frame from base 1. Trimming costs V 9 bases and J 7 bases, and their ends lie 18 bases apart. The germline V gene yields SNHLY for CDR1 and FYNNEI for CDR2. Regarding this clone: The antigen it recognizes is unknown. The input lacks base qualities; no much larger clone sits a single base away.

The clonotype originates from a female donor with multiple sclerosis, enrolled in a pregnancy study. The rearrangement joined TRBV2 to TRBJ1-2; a confident D gene designation cannot be given. The sample consisted of CD8+ T cells from peripheral blood mononuclear cells, taken in the second trimester of pregnancy. Here is the DNA: TGTGCCAGTCCGAAAGAGGGATTGGCTGGCTACACCTTC. The translation is CASPKEGLAGYTF.